Presented here are 16 T cell receptor beta chains from one specimen sequenced in a study of blood T cell repertoires in COVID-19. Profiled with immunoSEQ multiplex PCR; TCRdb holds only in-frame clones, not every one. This table has about 70,000 clones, roughly 74% appearing once. Sequencing input: peripheral blood. Receptor source: a human donor in a cohort sampled during active COVID-19.

This clone appeared once. The gene calls are TRBV30 and TRBJ1-1, with no clear D. Trimming cost V 8 bases and J 1 base, with 17 bases left between them. The CDR3 loop spans 14 amino acids. Germline V gives CDR1 GTSNPN, CDR2 SVGIG (reference sequence). In nucleotides, the CDR3 is TGTGCCAGCTCGGGATTTTCAGGGAACACTGAAGCTTTCTTT. This gives the protein CASSGFSGNTEAFF.

The V call is TRBV5-4, the J call TRBJ2-7; 7 positions match TRBD2. The J segment lost 9 bases and the V segment lost 0 bases, leaving 12 bases of the junction unmatched. CDR1 is SGHNT and CDR2 is YYREEE in the germline V gene (reference sequence). CDR3 length: 15 amino acids. The CDR3 protein is CASSLDPLDPGGQYF. CDR3 sequence (DNA): TGTGCCAGCAGCTTGGACCCTCTCGATCCGGGGGGGCAGTACTTC.

The CDR3 region is CASSSDRGPETQYF. CDR3 coding DNA: TGTGCCAGCAGCTCGGACAGGGGGCCGGAGACCCAGTACTTC. This chain uses TRBV7-2 with TRBJ2-5; 11 nucleotides match TRBD1. CDR1 and CDR2 from the germline V gene are SGHTA and FQGNSA. V shed 4 bases and J 5 bases; nucleotides not matched to a gene: 3. CDR3 length: 14 residues. Filled out from reference TRBV7-2 and TRBJ2-5, the complete variable domain reads GAGVSQSPSNKVTEKGKDVELRCDPISGHTALYWYRQSLGQGLEFLIYFQGNSAPDKSGLPSDRFSAERTGGSVSTLTIQRTQQEDSAVYLCASSSDRGPETQYFGPGTRLLVL.

The chain carries TRBV6-5 and TRBJ2-3; 11 nucleotides match TRBD2. Germline CDR1 and CDR2: MNHEY and SVGAGI. This CDR3 region has 15 residues. V was clipped by 6 bases and J by 5 bases; unmatched bases: 7. CDR3: CASRGSGRARDTQYF. CDR3 sequence (DNA): TGTGCCAGCAGGGGTAGCGGGAGGGCCAGAGATACGCAGTATTTT.

The V call is TRBV25-1, the J call TRBJ1-1; D perhaps matches TRBD1 (5 bases). Germline CDR1 is MGHDK and CDR2 is SYGVNS. The CDR3 is 15 residues long. Trimming cost V 3 bases and J 1 base, with 12 bases left between them. CDR3 sequence reads: CASSDTDRTNTEAFF. In DNA form, the CDR3 reads TGTGCCAGCAGTGATACTGACAGAACGAACACTGAAGCTTTCTTT.

This chain uses TRBV6-4 with TRBJ2-1; D might be TRBD2 (6 bases). CDR1 is MRHNA, CDR2 SNTAGT, per germline. This CDR3 has 13 residues. V shed 4 bases and J shed 9 bases, with 13 bases lying between them. CDR3 sequence reads: CASSVGLEGEQFF. CDR3 nucleotides: TGTGCCAGCAGTGTGGGGTTGGAGGGTGAGCAGTTCTTC.

The chain couples TRBV7-6 to TRBJ2-1; the D gene is possibly TRBD2 (6 bases). Trimming took off 1 base at V and 7 bases at J, with 17 bases between the two ends. Looked up from germline, CDR1 is SGHVS and CDR2 is FNYEAQ. The CDR3 has 16 residues. CDR3 sequence reads: CASSLGTTGWMNEQFF. The DNA of the CDR3 is TGTGCCAGCAGCTTAGGGACTACAGGCTGGATGAATGAGCAGTTCTTC.

This chain connects TRBV10-2 to TRBJ2-7; the match to TRBD2 covers 7 bases. V was pared by 0 bases and J by 0 bases, with 5 bases of the junction left unmatched. The germline V gene has CDR1 WSHSY and CDR2 SAAADI. The CDR3 runs 16 residues. The CDR3, as DNA: TGCGCCAGCAGTGAGTCTCAGCGGGGAGGCTCCTACGAGCAGTACTTC. It yields the protein CASSESQRGGSYEQYF.

This chain uses TRBV5-1 with TRBJ2-3; a weak D match, TRBD2 (6 bases). Trimming took 0 bases from V and 1 from J, leaving 12 bases between them. Looked up from germline, CDR1 is SGHRS and CDR2 is YFSETQ. The CDR3 contains 16 residues. The DNA for the CDR3 is TGCGCCAGCAGCTTGGCTTCGGGCGGGGGCACAGATACGCAGTATTTT. Its protein is CASSLASGGGTDTQYF.

The V and J genes are TRBV6-2 or TRBV6-3 and TRBJ1-4; 7 bases fit TRBD1. With V trimmed by 0 bases and J by 8 bases, 9 bases remained unmatched. Germline V gene lookup returns CDR1 MNHEY and CDR2 SVGEGT. The CDR3 sequence is 16 residues long. The CDR3 DNA sequence: TGTGCCAGCAGTTACTCGACAGGGAACGGAAGAGAAAAACTGTTTTTT. Protein: CASSYSTGNGREKLFF.

The genes are TRBV3-1 (or the pseudogene TRBV3-2) and TRBJ2-7; D perhaps matches TRBD2 (6 bases). V was shortened by 1 base and J by 4 bases, with 17 bases between the two germline ends. Germline loops: CDR1 LGHDT, CDR2 YNNKEL (reference sequence). The CDR3 spans 16 residues. The CDR3 reads CASSQAWDSTLYEQYF. The CDR3 DNA reads TGTGCCAGCAGCCAAGCCTGGGACTCAACCCTTTACGAGCAGTACTTC.

J is TRBJ1-2 and V is TRBV18; no definite D call. The CDR3 is made up of 17 amino acids. The V gene's germline CDR1 is KGHSH and CDR2 LQKENI. V was shortened by 6 bases and J by 0 bases, with 20 bases between the two germline ends. CDR3 region: CASSPVLSSLSNYGYTF. DNA for the CDR3: TGTGCCAGCTCGCCAGTTCTTAGTTCTTTGTCTAACTATGGCTACACCTTC.

V is TRBV4-1 and J is TRBJ1-2; D is possibly TRBD1 (5 bases). Germline assignment: CDR1 MGHRA and CDR2 YSYEKL. The V and J ends lost 0 bases and 4 bases respectively, with 24 bases between them. The CDR3 runs 19 residues. The CDR3 coding sequence is TGCGCCAGCAGCCAAGATTCGAGTGGTTCGGCAGGGCAAATCTATGGCTACACCTTC. It yields the protein CASSQDSSGSAGQIYGYTF.

V gene TRBV7-2 combines with J gene TRBJ2-3; D unclear. Trimming removed 3 bases from V and 5 bases from J, with 3 bases in between. In germline, CDR1 is SGHTA, CDR2 FQGNSA. There are 11 residues in the CDR3. The chain's CDR3 is CASSFRDTQYF. In DNA, the CDR3 is TGTGCCAGCAGCTTCAGAGATACGCAGTATTTT.

The V and J genes are TRBV5-4 and TRBJ1-2; tentatively, D is TRBD1 (6 bases). V was cut by 1 base and J by 6 bases, with 10 bases left in between. This CDR3 region has 13 residues. In germline, CDR1 is SGHNT, CDR2 YYREEE (reference sequence). The CDR3 DNA is TGTGCCAGCAGCTTGCCAGGGGTACATGGCTACACCTTC. Protein sequence: CASSLPGVHGYTF.

This sequence joins TRBV19 and TRBJ2-7; 8 bases agree with TRBD2. After removal of 6 bases from V and 3 bases from J, the junction contained 7 bases not matched to a gene. This CDR3 spans 14 amino acids. Germline assignment: CDR1 LNHDA and CDR2 SQIVND (reference sequence). This CDR3 is CASRTAGTSYEQYF. CDR3 nucleotide sequence: TGTGCCAGTAGGACAGCCGGGACTAGCTACGAGCAGTACTTC.